This T cell receptor (beta chain) derives from a study of blood T cell repertoires in COVID-19. As for the study in general: Whether acute or convalescent, the COVID-19 samples came from the United States, Italy and Spain. PBMCs, B-cell-depleted T cells, or T cells provided the cDNA or gDNA that made up the material.

Germline CDR1 reads SEHNR; CDR2 reads FQNEAQ (reference sequence). There are 14 residues in the CDR3. V dropped 8 bases and J dropped 7 bases, with 20 bases sitting between them. Sequencing used immunoSEQ multiplex PCR; TCRdb keeps in-frame clones, though not all of them. The top ten hold under 15% of the sample, which has some 200,000 clones, around nine tenths seen once. Sequenced sample: peripheral blood. V is TRBV7-9 and J is TRBJ1-2, with a possible D match to TRBD1 (6 bases). The origin of this receptor is a woman in her seventies with COVID-19, enrolled during active disease. The CDR3 loop reads CASAEGAGAPGYTF. DNA for the CDR3: TGTGCCAGCGCAGAGGGCGCAGGGGCCCCTGGCTACACCTTC. Full variable domain (outside the CDR3, taken from reference TRBV7-9 and TRBJ1-2): DTGVSQNPRHKITKRGQNVTFRCDPISEHNRLYWYRQTLGQGPEFLTYFQNEAQLEKSRLLSDRFSAERPKGSFSTLEIQRTEQGDSAMYLCASAEGAGAPGYTFGSGTRLTVV.